The following is a TCR beta chain sequence with its context. J was trimmed by 12 bases and V by 0 bases; bases with no gene match: 9. Germline CDR1 SQVTM, CDR2 ANQGSEA. This CDR3 comprises 13 residues. The sample comes from a study of T cells in Graves' hyperthyroidism and ophthalmopathy. There were TCR beta CDR3 regions amplified from RNA transcripts. TCR CDR3 underwent first-round RT-PCR with the HTBI primer set. TCRdb analysed the multiplex PCR reads with MiXCR anew, one entry per CDR3 protein. This table has approximately 400,000 distinct CDR3 sequences, 11% to 15% appearing once. The chain links TRBV29-1 to TRBJ2-5; TRBD1 matches at 8 bases. The receptor was derived from a woman aged 60-70 years with Graves' hyperthyroidism. The sequencing input was blood. This chain's CDR3 is CSVEDSRGLPEYF. The CDR3 DNA sequence: TGCAGCGTTGAAGATTCCAGGGGGCTCCCGGAGTACTTC.